The clone carrying this T cell receptor (beta chain) came up once. Its antigen remains unknown. Only in-frame clones appear in the TCRdb table, and some are missing; sequencing was by immunoSEQ multiplex PCR. The table has under 350,000 clones, around 87% seen once. The sample belongs to a study of shared clonotypes between healthy human individuals. Findings and caveats of the study: Despite large depth, sorted-subset datasets appeared incompletely sequenced.

Looked up from germline, CDR1 is SGHVT and CDR2 is SQSDAQ. The CDR3 covers 18 residues. V was clipped by 5 bases and J by 8 bases, with 25 bases between them. This sequence originates from a man between 18 and 35 years old in good health. What was sequenced was memory CD8+ T cells sorted from blood. Subset given: CD45RO+ cells pooled with CCR7-negative TemRA cells. This chain links TRBV7-4 with TRBJ1-6; weak D call: TRBD1 (6 bases). The DNA for the CDR3 is TGTGCCAGCAGCCCCAGGGGCCACCCGAAGGGAATCCATTCACCCCTCCACTTT. Its protein product is CASSPRGHPKGIHSPLHF.